This TCR beta chain originates from a study of regulatory T cells in long-lasting Graves disease. Sample time point: persistent/refractory GD, antithyroid drugs over 5 years with positive TRAb. PBMCs were the source of the RNA used for TCR sequencing. Sequencing libraries for TCR beta were prepared with iRepertoire HTBI primers and Arm-PCR of CDR3 regions. TCRdb reanalysed the multiplex PCR reads using MiXCR and keeps one entry per CDR3 protein. This sample has more than 350,000 distinct CDR3 sequences, with roughly 21% found just once. This clonotype has just a few counts. V lost 5 bases, J lost 5 bases, and 12 bases lay in between. CDR1 and CDR2 from the germline V gene are MNHEY and SMNVEV (reference sequence). CDR3 length: 13 amino acids.

Sequencing used peripheral blood mononuclear cells (PBMCs), obtained when the disease was refractory, from a patient treated with antithyroid drugs. The sequence was collected from a female donor with Graves disease. V usage is TRBV27 and J usage is TRBJ2-5; D uncertain. The CDR3 DNA follows: TGTGCCAGCAGTCCCCTCCCCATGGAGACCCAGTACTTC. It translates to CASSPLPMETQYF.